These T cell receptor beta chains were read from a single sample in a study of long-term antiretroviral therapy in people with HIV. Profiling relied on immunoSEQ multiplex PCR, and the TCRdb table lists in-frame clones only, not all of them. Of approximately 25,000 clones listed, less than 80% are singletons. Here the sequenced sample was unsorted PBMCs, taken 1.2 years after starting antiretroviral therapy. The receptors here all came from a woman aged 40 to 50 with HIV. Each CDR3 is given with its conserved first and last residue. Each record gives: CDR3 length, D gene, J gene, clone size, V gene, CDR3 protein, CDR3 DNA. A D gene is named only where the DNA matches it firmly. Size is omitted from some rows. Given values are once, few, many or a class for expanded clones.

14,-,TRBJ2-1,-,TRBV7-9,CASSSGTSYNEQFF,TGTGCCAGCAGCTCCGGGACCAGTTACAATGAGCAGTTCTTC
15,-,TRBJ1-2,-,TRBV6-5,CASTRRMTSQSGYTF,TGTGCCAGCACCCGTCGAATGACCTCTCAATCAGGCTACACCTTC
14,TRBD1,TRBJ2-1,-,TRBV7-9,CASSRGQGPLKQFF,TGTGCCAGCAGCCGAGGACAGGGGCCCCTAAAGCAGTTCTTC
15,TRBD1,TRBJ1-1,once,TRBV7-9,CASSTGQGVRTEAFF,TGTGCCAGCAGCACCGGACAGGGGGTGAGGACTGAAGCTTTCTTT
14,-,TRBJ2-2,few,TRBV5-6,CASSSGSNTGELFF,TGTGCCAGCAGCTCCGGATCAAACACCGGGGAGCTGTTTTTT
13,-,TRBJ2-7,-,TRBV30,CASERKSSYEQYF,TGTGCTTCCGAGCGGAAGAGCTCCTACGAGCAGTACTTC
11,-,TRBJ2-7,-,TRBV2,CASSERVEQYF,TGTGCCAGCAGTGAAAGGGTCGAGCAGTACTTC
14,-,TRBJ1-1,-,TRBV2,CASIFAQTNTEAFF,TGTGCCAGCATTTTCGCCCAAACAAACACTGAAGCTTTCTTT
13,-,TRBJ1-2,few,TRBV18,CASSPGGSYGYTF,TGTGCCAGCTCACCGGGGGGAAGCTATGGCTACACCTTC
16,-,TRBJ2-7,-,TRBV7-2,CAILSLGAGITYEQYF,TGTGCCATCCTCTCTTTAGGGGCGGGGATCACCTACGAGCAGTACTTC
16,-,TRBJ1-2,-,TRBV5-4,CASSLFGAGLNYGYTF,TGTGCCAGCAGCTTGTTCGGGGCAGGGCTTAACTATGGCTACACCTTC
14,TRBD1,TRBJ2-2,-,TRBV15,CATSSRQGGRELFF,TGTGCCACCAGCAGTCGACAGGGTGGCCGGGAGCTGTTTTTT
17,TRBD2,TRBJ2-2,few,TRBV7-2,CASSFGSGSVATGELFF,TGTGCCAGCAGCTTTGGTAGCGGGAGTGTCGCCACCGGGGAGCTGTTTTTT
13,-,TRBJ1-5,-,TRBV6-4,CASSWDGNQPQHF,TGTGCCAGCAGTTGGGACGGTAATCAGCCCCAGCATTTT
17,-,TRBJ2-6,-,TRBV5-6,CASSLVGVVTGANVLTF,TGTGCCAGCAGCTTGGTTGGGGTGGTGACTGGGGCCAACGTCCTGACTTTC
15,-,TRBJ1-5,-,TRBV6-5,CASSYSLIGNQPQHF,TGTGCCAGCAGTTACTCGTTAATTGGAAATCAGCCCCAGCATTTT
14,-,TRBJ1-1,-,TRBV5-5,CASSLEAGSTEAFF,TGTGCCAGCAGCTTGGAGGCAGGGAGTACTGAAGCTTTCTTT
14,TRBD2,TRBJ2-3,-,TRBV29-1,CSAKAGKSTDTQYF,TGCAGCGCTAAAGCGGGGAAGAGCACAGATACGCAGTATTTT
15,TRBD1,TRBJ1-3,-,TRBV29-1,CSVEIGTGAWNTIYF,TGCAGCGTGGAAATTGGGACAGGGGCTTGGAACACCATATATTTT
14,-,TRBJ2-1,-,TRBV6-1,CASSAQDSYNEQFF,TGTGCCAGCAGTGCTCAGGACTCCTACAATGAGCAGTTCTTC
14,TRBD1,TRBJ1-4,once,TRBV23-1,CASSLRTGSEGLFF,TGCGCCAGCAGTCTTCGGACAGGATCGGAGGGACTGTTTTTT
13,-,TRBJ2-1,-,TRBV5-6,CASSLIGWGEQFF,TGTGCCAGCAGCTTGATAGGGTGGGGTGAGCAGTTCTTC
14,TRBD2,TRBJ2-7,-,TRBV11-2,CASSFTSGSHEQYF,TGTGCCAGCAGCTTTACTAGCGGGAGCCACGAGCAGTACTTC
15,-,TRBJ2-1,-,TRBV7-9,CASSPGLSSYNEQFF,TGTGCCAGCAGCCCCGGACTGAGCTCCTACAATGAGCAGTTCTTC
15,TRBD1,TRBJ1-2,-,TRBV27,CASSFRQGQGFGYTF,TGTGCCAGCAGTTTCCGACAGGGGCAAGGATTTGGCTACACCTTC
13,-,TRBJ2-7,few,TRBV5-1,CASSLAQLDEQYF,TGCGCCAGCAGCTTGGCCCAGCTTGACGAGCAGTACTTC
14,TRBD1,TRBJ1-4,-,TRBV5-6,CASSRGQGGEKLFF,TGTGCCAGCAGCCGGGGACAGGGTGGTGAAAAACTGTTTTTT